The following is a TCR beta chain sequence with its context. The antigen it binds to is not known. The sample holds no much larger clone one base away, and base qualities are not on file. The entry originates in a study of T cell repertoires and Cas9 in healthy adults (dated by TCRdb to 2016 to 2019). Study-wide context: Multi-effector potency, cytotoxicity and lineage determination within the CD4 and CD8 compartments were characterized for SpCas9-reactive T cells. The study examined preexisting T cell immunity against the Streptococcus pyogenes Cas9 nuclease (SpCas9) used in CRISPR gene editing.

Libraries were constructed by the immunoSEQ multiplex PCR assay. The source is immuneACCESS, and TCRdb retained only in-frame sequences with V and J called. Part of the clones is not carried over; for the studies checked, unresolved V genes explain less than half of this, and the remainder is unexplained. Present in this sample are 20,000 to 25,000 clones, roughly nine tenths of which were seen just once. In total, the top ten clones hold 0.55% to 0.85% of the sample. Reading from cysteine to phenylalanine, the CDR3 counts 18 amino acids. The read is trimmed to its CDR3 DNA, 54 bases read in frame from base 1. CDR1 and CDR2 are drawn from the germline V gene (reference sequence): LNHDA, SQIVND. V is pruned by 5 bases and J by 0 bases, leaving 15 bases of the junction without a gene match. Donors were healthy humans. Overall study results and their limits: Proliferation and function of SpCas9-reactive effector T cells were reported to be mitigated in vitro by SpCas9-reactive regulatory T cells.

What was sequenced was CD4+ effector T cells (CD127+, CD25-, CD137-, CD154-) from PBMCs; culture status not recorded. This clonotype originated in a human donor in good health. Here the chain combines TRBV19 and TRBJ2-7; 8 nucleotides in the junction match TRBD1. CDR3 sequence: CASSPRGQGATYSYEQYF. Here is the DNA: TGTGCCAGTAGTCCTCGAGGGCAGGGGGCTACATACTCCTACGAGCAGTACTTC.